The entry below gives a single T cell receptor beta chain sequence along with its context. Libraries were prepared by immunoSEQ multiplex PCR; TCRdb keeps only in-frame clonotypes and omits some of them. The sample yields approximately 220,000 clones, more than 65% seen once. The CDR3 runs 18 residues. V lost 1 base and J 3 bases, leaving 19 bases between the germline ends. CDR1 is SGHAT, CDR2 FQNNGV, per germline. This specimen comes from a study of blood T cell repertoires in COVID-19. The V and J genes are TRBV11-2 and TRBJ2-1; a possible D gene is TRBD2 (6 bases). This receptor was identified in a woman of 80 years or more with acute or convalescent COVID-19. Source material: peripheral blood. CDR3 region: CASSLAGVTGVGYNEQFF. In DNA form, the CDR3 reads TGTGCCAGCAGCTTAGCGGGGGTCACGGGAGTAGGCTACAATGAGCAGTTCTTC.